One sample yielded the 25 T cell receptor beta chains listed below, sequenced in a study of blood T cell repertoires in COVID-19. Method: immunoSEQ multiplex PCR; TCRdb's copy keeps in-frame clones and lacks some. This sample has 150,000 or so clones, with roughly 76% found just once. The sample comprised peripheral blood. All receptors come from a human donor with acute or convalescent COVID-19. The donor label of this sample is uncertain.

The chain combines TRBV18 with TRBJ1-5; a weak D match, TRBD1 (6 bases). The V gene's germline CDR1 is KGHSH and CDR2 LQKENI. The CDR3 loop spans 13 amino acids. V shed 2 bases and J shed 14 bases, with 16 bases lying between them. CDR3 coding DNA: TGTGCCAGCTCACCAGCCAGGGGCCGCCCGAAGCATTTT. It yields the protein CASSPARGRPKHF.

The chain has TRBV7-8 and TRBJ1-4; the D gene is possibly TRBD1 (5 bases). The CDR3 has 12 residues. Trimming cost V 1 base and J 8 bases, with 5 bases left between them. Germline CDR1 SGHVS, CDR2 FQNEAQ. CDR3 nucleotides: TGTGCCAGCAGCTTAGAGGGGGAAAAACTGTTTTTT. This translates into CASSLEGEKLFF.

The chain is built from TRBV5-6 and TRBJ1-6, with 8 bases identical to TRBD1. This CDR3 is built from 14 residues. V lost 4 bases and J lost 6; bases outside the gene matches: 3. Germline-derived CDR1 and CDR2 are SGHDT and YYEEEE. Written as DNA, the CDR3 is TGTGCCAGCAGCCTTGACAGGGGTAATTCACCCCTCCACTTT. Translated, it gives CASSLDRGNSPLHF.

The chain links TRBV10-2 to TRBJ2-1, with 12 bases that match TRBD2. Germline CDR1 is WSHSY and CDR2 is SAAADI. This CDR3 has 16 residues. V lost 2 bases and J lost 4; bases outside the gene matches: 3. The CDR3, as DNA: TGCGCCAGCAGTGAGGGGGGACTAGCGGGTTACAATGAGCAGTTCTTC. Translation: CASSEGGLAGYNEQFF.

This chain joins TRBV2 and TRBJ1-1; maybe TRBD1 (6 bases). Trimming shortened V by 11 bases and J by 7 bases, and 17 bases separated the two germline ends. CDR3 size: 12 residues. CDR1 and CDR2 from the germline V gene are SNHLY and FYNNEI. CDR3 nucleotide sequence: TGTGCCGGAAGAGGGGGTATAGGTGAAGCTTTCTTT. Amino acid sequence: CAGRGGIGEAFF.

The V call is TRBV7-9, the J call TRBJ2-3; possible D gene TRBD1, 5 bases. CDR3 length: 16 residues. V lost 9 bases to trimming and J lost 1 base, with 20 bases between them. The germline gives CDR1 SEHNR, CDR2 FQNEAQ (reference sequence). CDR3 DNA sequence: TGTGCCAGTCTAAGTTCGCAGGGTGGTGGCACAGATACGCAGTATTTT. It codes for CASLSSQGGGTDTQYF. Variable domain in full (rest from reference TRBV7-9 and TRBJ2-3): DTGVSQNPRHKITKRGQNVTFRCDPISEHNRLYWYRQTLGQGPEFLTYFQNEAQLEKSRLLSDRFSAERPKGSFSTLEIQRTEQGDSAMYLCASLSSQGGGTDTQYFGPGTRLTVL.

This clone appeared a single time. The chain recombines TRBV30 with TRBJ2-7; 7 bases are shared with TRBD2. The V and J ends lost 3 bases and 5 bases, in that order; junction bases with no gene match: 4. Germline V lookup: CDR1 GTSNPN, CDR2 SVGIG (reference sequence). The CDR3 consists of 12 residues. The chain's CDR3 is CAWSGGGHEQYF. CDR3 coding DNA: TGTGCCTGGAGCGGGGGAGGGCACGAGCAGTACTTC.

In DNA form, the CDR3 reads TGTGCCAGCAGCCCCGGCCTAGACACCGGGGAGCTGTTTTTT. It codes for CASSPGLDTGELFF. The rearrangement uses TRBV11-3 and TRBJ2-2, with unresolved D. CDR1 is SGHNT and CDR2 is YENEEA in the germline V gene. This CDR3 is 14 amino acids long. Trimming left V 5 bases short and J 3 bases short, with 10 bases between.

In DNA, the CDR3 is TGTGCCACCAGTGACACCTTAGGCGGGGGGAGCACAGATACGCAGTATTTT. This encodes CATSDTLGGGSTDTQYF. The chain joins TRBV24-1 to TRBJ2-3, with 8 positions matching TRBD2. J gave up 0 bases and V 4 bases, and 8 bases lay outside the gene matches. The CDR3 is 17 amino acids. Germline-derived CDR1 and CDR2 are KGHDR and SFDVKD.

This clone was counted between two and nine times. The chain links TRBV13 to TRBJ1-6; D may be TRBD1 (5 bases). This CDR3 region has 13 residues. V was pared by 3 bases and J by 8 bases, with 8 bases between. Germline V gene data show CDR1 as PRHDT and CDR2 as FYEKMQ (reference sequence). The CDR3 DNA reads TGTGCCAGCAGCTTGGGGGGGTATTCACCCCTCCACTTT. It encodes CASSLGGYSPLHF.

In nucleotides, the CDR3 is TGTGCCAGTAGTATAGCAGTGAACTATGGCTACACCTTC. This translates into CASSIAVNYGYTF. The chain recombines TRBV19 with TRBJ1-2; D is ambiguous. Germline CDR1 and CDR2: LNHDA and SQIVND (reference sequence). With 1 base removed from V and 2 bases from J, the gap between germline ends came to 5 bases. The CDR3 contains 13 residues.

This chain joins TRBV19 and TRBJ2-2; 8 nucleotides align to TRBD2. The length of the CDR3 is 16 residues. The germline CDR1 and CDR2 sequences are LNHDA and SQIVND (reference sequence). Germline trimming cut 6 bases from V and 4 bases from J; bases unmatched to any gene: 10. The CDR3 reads CASSTGGGLITGELFF. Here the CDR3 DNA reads TGTGCCAGTAGCACCGGCGGGGGGCTAATCACCGGGGAGCTGTTTTTT.

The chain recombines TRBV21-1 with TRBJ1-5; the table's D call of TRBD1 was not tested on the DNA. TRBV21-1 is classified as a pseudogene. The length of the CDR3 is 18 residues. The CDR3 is CASSKEGGSQGANQPQHF. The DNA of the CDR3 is TGTGCCAGCAGCAAAGAGGGGGGATCGCAGGGGGCTAATCAGCCCCAGCATTTT.

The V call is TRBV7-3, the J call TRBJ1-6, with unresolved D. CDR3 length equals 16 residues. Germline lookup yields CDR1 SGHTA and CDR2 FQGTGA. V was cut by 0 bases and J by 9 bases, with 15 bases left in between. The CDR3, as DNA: TGTGCCAGCAGCTTAACGAGGGCATCCATGGGTTCACCCCTCCACTTT. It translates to CASSLTRASMGSPLHF.

CDR3: CASSSTAGTGVPNEQFF. The CDR3 coding sequence is TGTGCCAGCAGCTCCACGGCCGGGACAGGGGTCCCCAATGAGCAGTTCTTC. The gene calls are TRBV5-6 and TRBJ2-1, with 10 bases lining up with TRBD1. CDR1 and CDR2 from the germline V gene are SGHDT and YYEEEE. There are 17 residues in the CDR3. The junction had 12 bases not matched to a gene; V was cut back by 3 bases and J by 6 bases.

The CDR3 region is CASSPLRGGETQYF. The CDR3 nucleotides read TGTGCCAGCAGCCCACTGCGGGGAGGTGAGACCCAGTACTTC. This chain uses TRBV9 with TRBJ2-5, with D possibly matching TRBD2 (6 bases). Germline V gene data show CDR1 as SGDLS and CDR2 as YYNGEE. This CDR3 is built from 14 residues. Trimming cost V 4 bases and J 5 bases, with 15 bases left between them.

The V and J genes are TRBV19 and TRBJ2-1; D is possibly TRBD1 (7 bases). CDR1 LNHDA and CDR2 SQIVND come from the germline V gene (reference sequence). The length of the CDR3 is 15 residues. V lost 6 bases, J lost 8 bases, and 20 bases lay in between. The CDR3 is CASSHRENRGDEQFF. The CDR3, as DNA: TGTGCCAGTAGCCATCGGGAGAACAGGGGCGATGAGCAGTTCTTC.

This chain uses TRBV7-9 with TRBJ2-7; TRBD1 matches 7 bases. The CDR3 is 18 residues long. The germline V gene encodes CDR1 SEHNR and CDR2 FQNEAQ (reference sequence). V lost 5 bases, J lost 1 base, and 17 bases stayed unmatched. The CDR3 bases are TGTGCCAGCAGCCCATGGGGTTATCGGCAGGGGGTTTCCTACGAGCAGTACTTC. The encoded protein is CASSPWGYRQGVSYEQYF.

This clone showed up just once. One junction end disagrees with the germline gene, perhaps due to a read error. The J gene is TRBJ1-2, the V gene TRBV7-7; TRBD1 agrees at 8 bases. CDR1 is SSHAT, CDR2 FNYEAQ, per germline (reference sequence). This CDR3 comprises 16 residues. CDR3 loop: CASRPPTGEANYGYTF. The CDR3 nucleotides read TGTGCTAGCAGACCCCCGACAGGGGAAGCTAACTATGGCTACACCTTC.

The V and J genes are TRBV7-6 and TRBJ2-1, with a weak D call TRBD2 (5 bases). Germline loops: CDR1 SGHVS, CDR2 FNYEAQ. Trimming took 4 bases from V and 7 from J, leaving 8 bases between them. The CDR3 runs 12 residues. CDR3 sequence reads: CASSSGGNEQFF. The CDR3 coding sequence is TGTGCCAGCAGCTCCGGAGGAAATGAGCAGTTCTTC.

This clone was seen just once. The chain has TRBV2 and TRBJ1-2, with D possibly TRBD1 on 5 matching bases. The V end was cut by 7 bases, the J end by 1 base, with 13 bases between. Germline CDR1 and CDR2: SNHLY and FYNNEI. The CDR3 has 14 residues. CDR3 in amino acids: CASTREGLNYGYTF. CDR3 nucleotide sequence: TGTGCCAGCACCCGGGAGGGGCTTAACTATGGCTACACCTTC.

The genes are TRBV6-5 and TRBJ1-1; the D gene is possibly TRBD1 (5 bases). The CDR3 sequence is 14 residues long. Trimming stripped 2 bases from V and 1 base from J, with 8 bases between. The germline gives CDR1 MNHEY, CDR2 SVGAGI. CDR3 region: CASSYDQGNTEAFF. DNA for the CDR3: TGTGCCAGCAGTTACGACCAGGGGAACACTGAAGCTTTCTTT.

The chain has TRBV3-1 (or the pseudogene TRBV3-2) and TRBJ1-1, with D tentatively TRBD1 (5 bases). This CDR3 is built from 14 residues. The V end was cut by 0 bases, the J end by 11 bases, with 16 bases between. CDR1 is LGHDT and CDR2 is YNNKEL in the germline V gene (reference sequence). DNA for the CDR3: TGTGCCAGCAGCCAAGATAATGAAGGGCGGGGGGCTTTCTTT. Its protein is CASSQDNEGRGAFF.

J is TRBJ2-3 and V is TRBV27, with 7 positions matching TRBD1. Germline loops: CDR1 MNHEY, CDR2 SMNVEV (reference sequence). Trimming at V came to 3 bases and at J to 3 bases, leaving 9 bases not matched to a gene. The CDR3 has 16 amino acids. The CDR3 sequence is CASSFPGQKGTDTQYF. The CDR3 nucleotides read TGTGCCAGCAGTTTCCCGGGACAGAAGGGAACAGATACGCAGTATTTT.

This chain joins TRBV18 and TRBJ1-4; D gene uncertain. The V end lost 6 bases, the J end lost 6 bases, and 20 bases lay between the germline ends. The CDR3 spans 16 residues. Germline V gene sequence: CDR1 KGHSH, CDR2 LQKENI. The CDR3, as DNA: TGTGCCAGCTCCTACCAGCACGGGGAGTATTATGAAAAACTGTTTTTT. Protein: CASSYQHGEYYEKLFF.